These 22 T cell receptor beta chains came from one sample sequenced in a study of blood T cell repertoires in COVID-19. Measured with immunoSEQ multiplex PCR; TCRdb has only the in-frame clones, and not every one. Here the sample spans 150,000 or so clones, roughly four fifths being singletons. Input material: peripheral blood. These receptors originate from a human donor in a cohort sampled during active COVID-19.

The rearrangement links TRBV7-2 to TRBJ2-1, with TRBD2 matching over 16 bases. The CDR3 runs to 15 residues. V lost 7 bases, J lost 7 bases, and 4 bases stayed unmatched. Germline CDR1 and CDR2: SGHTA and FQGNSA. In DNA, the CDR3 is TGTGCCAGCACCACGGGACTAGCGGGAGGGAATGAGCAGTTCTTC. Translated: CASTTGLAGGNEQFF.

The chain links TRBV7-2 to TRBJ1-2; TRBD1 matches 8 bases. Trimming cost V 1 base and J 6 bases; bases outside gene matches: 7. The CDR3 sequence is 15 residues long. CDR1 is SGHTA and CDR2 is FQGNSA in the germline V gene. The CDR3 coding sequence is TGTGCCAGCAGCTTAGGGGGACAGGAAGAAAATGGCTACACCTTC. Translation gives CASSLGGQEENGYTF.

The CDR3 region has the DNA TGCGCCAGCAGCGTGGACAGGAGAACCTACGAGCAGTACTTC. Its translation is CASSVDRRTYEQYF. This chain connects TRBV5-1 to TRBJ2-7; TRBD1 matches 7 bases. There are 14 residues in the CDR3. J lost 2 bases, V lost 4 bases, and 6 bases had no gene match. Germline assignment: CDR1 SGHRS and CDR2 YFSETQ.

The chain employs TRBV10-1 and TRBJ2-1; TRBD2 agrees at 10 bases. Trimming removed 3 bases from V and 9 bases from J; junction bases left unmatched: 8. CDR1 and CDR2 (germline): WNHNN, SYGVQD (reference sequence). The CDR3 has 15 residues. The CDR3 sequence: CASSDERGGQTEQFF. CDR3 nucleotides: TGCGCCAGCAGTGACGAGCGGGGGGGCCAGACTGAGCAGTTCTTC.

The chain couples TRBV9 to TRBJ2-3, with D possibly TRBD2 on 6 matching bases. The CDR3 extends over 15 amino acids. Germline loops: CDR1 SGDLS, CDR2 YYNGEE. Trimming took off 3 bases at V and 3 bases at J, with 14 bases between the two ends. The CDR3: CASSEKGLATDTQYF. For the CDR3, the DNA is TGTGCCAGCAGCGAGAAAGGGCTAGCGACAGATACGCAGTATTTT.

The chain has TRBV7-2 and TRBJ1-5; possibly TRBD1 for D (5 bases). Germline loops: CDR1 SGHTA, CDR2 FQGNSA. V dropped 5 bases and J dropped 5 bases, with 16 bases sitting between them. This CDR3 region has 15 residues. Written as DNA, the CDR3 is TGTGCCAGCAGCCTTAGGTCGACAGTAGATCAGCCCCAGCATTTT. Translated: CASSLRSTVDQPQHF. Filled out from reference TRBV7-2 and TRBJ1-5, the complete variable domain reads GAGVSQSPSNKVTEKGKDVELRCDPISGHTALYWYRQSLGQGLEFLIYFQGNSAPDKSGLPSDRFSAERTGGSVSTLTIQRTQQEDSAVYLCASSLRSTVDQPQHFGDGTRLSIL.

This sequence joins TRBV9 and TRBJ1-6; 8 bases align to TRBD1. The CDR3 extends over 13 amino acids. Per the germline V gene, CDR1 is SGDLS and CDR2 is YYNGEE. V dropped 4 bases and J dropped 13; count of bases not matched to a gene: 7. For the CDR3, the DNA is TGTGCCAGCAGCAATCAGGGGGCTTATCCCCTCCACTTT. It translates to CASSNQGAYPLHF. The full variable domain, rest sourced from reference TRBV9 and TRBJ1-6, is DSGVTQTPKHLITATGQRVTLRCSPRSGDLSVYWYQQSLDQGLQFLIQYYNGEERAKGNILERFSAQQFPDLHSELNLSSLELGDSALYFCASSNQGAYPLHFGNGTRLTVT.

This chain connects TRBV19 to TRBJ2-7; the D gene is possibly TRBD1 (5 bases). The V gene's germline CDR1 is LNHDA and CDR2 SQIVND (reference sequence). V shed 2 bases and J shed 4 bases, with 12 bases lying between them. CDR3 length: 14 residues. The CDR3 sequence is CASSIRAREYEQYF. CDR3 bases: TGTGCCAGTAGTATAAGGGCCAGGGAATACGAGCAGTACTTC. Variable domain in full (rest from reference TRBV19 and TRBJ2-7): DGGITQSPKYLFRKEGQNVTLSCEQNLNHDAMYWYRQDPGQGLRLIYYSQIVNDFQKGDIAEGYSVSREKKESFPLTVTSAQKNPTAFYLCASSIRAREYEQYFGPGTRLTVT.

This clone came up once. The CDR3 here is CASSQDEGVTGELFF. In DNA form, the CDR3 reads TGCGCCAGCAGCCAAGATGAGGGAGTGACCGGGGAGCTGTTTTTT. The chain recombines TRBV4-1 with TRBJ2-2, with a weak D call TRBD2 (5 bases). Germline CDR1 reads MGHRA; CDR2 reads YSYEKL. Trimming removed 0 bases from V and 5 bases from J, with 10 bases in between. This CDR3 comprises 15 residues.

This chain joins TRBV12-3 or TRBV12-4 and TRBJ1-5; 7 bases map to TRBD1. The CDR3 totals 13 residues. The ends lost 6 bases at V and 7 bases at J; junction bases unmatched: 6. The CDR3 DNA reads TGTGCCAGCAGGCGACAGGGACGGCAGCCCCAGCATTTT. Amino acids: CASRRQGRQPQHF.

J is TRBJ2-2 and V is TRBV9; 9 bases align to TRBD1. In germline, CDR1 is SGDLS, CDR2 YYNGEE. V shed 4 bases and J 5 bases; nucleotides not matched to a gene: 6. CDR3 length: 15 residues. CDR3 sequence reads: CASSPTGGWTGELFF. CDR3 nucleotide sequence: TGTGCCAGCAGCCCTACAGGGGGCTGGACCGGGGAGCTGTTTTTT.

This rearrangement joins TRBV28 to TRBJ1-5; D gene uncertain. CDR1 is MDHEN and CDR2 is SYDVKM in the germline V gene. V was pared by 10 bases and J by 3 bases, with 16 bases between. The CDR3 has 14 residues. The CDR3 nucleotides are TGTGCCATCACCCCAGGAGGGTTCAATCAGCCCCAGCATTTT. Translating gives CAITPGGFNQPQHF.

This rearrangement joins TRBV6-5 to TRBJ2-5, with TRBD2 matching 8 bases. J lost 5 bases, V lost 6 bases, and 8 bases had no gene match. Germline CDR1 MNHEY, CDR2 SVGAGI. The CDR3 consists of 14 residues. CDR3 nucleotides: TGTGCCAGCAGGCGGAGTAGCGGGACCGAGACCCAGTACTTC. Its translation is CASRRSSGTETQYF.

The chain uses TRBV6-6 and TRBJ1-1; D is unclear. Germline V gene data show CDR1 as MNHNY and CDR2 as SVGAGI (reference sequence). This CDR3 comprises 14 residues. V gave up 2 bases and J gave up 0 bases, with 7 bases separating them. CDR3 sequence (DNA): TGTGCCAGCAGTTACATACAAATGAACACTGAAGCTTTCTTT. Its protein is CASSYIQMNTEAFF.

This clone was observed at least ten times. This chain joins TRBV29-1 and TRBJ2-2; no clear D gene. This CDR3 is 12 amino acids long. V shed 4 bases and J shed 8 bases, with 11 bases lying between them. Germline V CDR1 and CDR2: SQVTM, ANQGSEA. DNA of the CDR3: TGCAGCGTTGGAGAGCACCTAGGGGAGCTGTTTTTT. Translating gives CSVGEHLGELFF.

This rearrangement joins TRBV20-1 to TRBJ2-1, with D unclear. With 2 bases removed from V and 9 bases from J, the gap between germline ends came to 5 bases. The length of the CDR3 is 10 residues. Germline V gene data show CDR1 as DFQATT and CDR2 as SNEGSKA (reference sequence). The CDR3 reads CSARSSEQFF. In DNA form, the CDR3 reads TGCAGTGCTAGATCGAGTGAGCAGTTCTTC.

This clone has only a few counts. This chain joins TRBV2 and TRBJ2-2, with 10 positions matching TRBD2. The germline CDR1 and CDR2 sequences are SNHLY and FYNNEI. The J segment lost 5 bases and the V segment lost 7 bases, leaving 10 bases of the junction unmatched. There are 16 residues in the CDR3. CDR3 nucleotides: TGTGCCAGCACAGTGAGACCAGCGGGAGGGACCGGGGAGCTGTTTTTT. Residues: CASTVRPAGGTGELFF.

The V and J genes are TRBV12-3 or TRBV12-4 and TRBJ2-7; no reliable D call. The CDR3 has 13 amino acids. The ends were cut back, 1 base at V and 3 bases at J, with 7 bases in the middle. CDR3 sequence: CASSLGALYEQYF. In DNA form, the CDR3 reads TGTGCCAGCAGTTTAGGGGCACTCTACGAGCAGTACTTC.

The chain uses TRBV11-3 and TRBJ2-3; D might be TRBD1 (5 bases). Germline CDR1 is SGHNT and CDR2 is YENEEA. V was shortened by 1 base and J by 4 bases, with 12 bases between the two germline ends. The CDR3 loop spans 15 amino acids. Here the CDR3 DNA reads TGTGCCAGCAGCTTAGGTTCAGGGAATGCAGATACGCAGTATTTT. Translation: CASSLGSGNADTQYF.

V and J are TRBV28 and TRBJ2-3; TRBD1 agrees at 8 bases. The CDR3 is 14 residues long. Germline CDR1 reads MDHEN; CDR2 reads SYDVKM. The V gene end was trimmed by 6 bases and the J gene end by 0 bases; junction bases not matched to a gene: 2. CDR3 DNA: TGTGCCAGCAGCCAGGGGGCGAGCACAGATACGCAGTATTTT. Its translation is CASSQGASTDTQYF.

The V and J genes are TRBV5-4 and TRBJ2-7; the match to TRBD2 covers 8 bases. V lost 4 bases to trimming and J lost 1 base; unmatched junction nucleotides: 4. There are 14 residues in the CDR3. Germline-derived CDR1 and CDR2 are SGHNT and YYREEE (reference sequence). The CDR3 DNA follows: TGTGCCAGCAGCCGGGAGGGGGATTCCTACGAGCAGTACTTC. This encodes CASSREGDSYEQYF. Combining the CDR3 with reference TRBV5-4 and TRBJ2-7 gives the whole variable domain ETGVTQSPTHLIKTRGQQVTLRCSSQSGHNTVSWYQQALGQGPQFIFQYYREEENGRGNFPPRFSGLQFPNYSSELNVNALELDDSALYLCASSREGDSYEQYFGPGTRLTVT.

This clone was counted only a few times. The rearrangement links TRBV7-2 to TRBJ2-1; 10 bases align to TRBD2. The CDR3 runs 15 residues. Trimming at V came to 4 bases and at J to 3 bases, leaving 3 bases not matched to a gene. Germline values: CDR1 SGHTA, CDR2 FQGNSA. Written as DNA, the CDR3 is TGTGCCAGCAGCTGGACTAGCGGTTACTACAATGAGCAGTTCTTC. Amino acids: CASSWTSGYYNEQFF.